These T cell receptor beta chains were read from a single sample in a study of early T cells in non-severe SARS-CoV-2 infection. TCRdb re-called the 5' RACE reads with MiXCR, one entry per CDR3 protein. The data show tens of thousands of distinct CDR3 sequences, 8.5% to 12% seen once. The sequencing here drew on whole blood, taken at baseline. All receptors derive from an adult who was a healthcare worker with PCR-confirmed SARS-CoV-2 infection or an uninfected control (not recorded which). CDR3s include the opening cysteine and the closing phenylalanine or tryptophan. A D gene is named only where the DNA matches it firmly. For some rows the clone size is stated as once, few or many, or as a class when expanded; others skip it.

cdr3_aa	cdr3_nt	v_call	j_call	cdr3_length	clone_size	d_call
CASSGADTTGQYF	TGTGCCAGCAGTGGGGCGGACACCACTGGGCAGTACTTC	TRBV6-1	TRBJ2-7	13	NA	NA
CSASSWGLGQGFNTF	TGCAGTGCTAGCTCCTGGGGATTGGGACAGGGTTTTAACACCTTC	TRBV20-1	TRBJ1-2	15	few	TRBD1
CASSFNTYQPQHF	TGTGCCAGCAGCTTCAACACCTATCAGCCCCAGCATTTT	TRBV7-6	TRBJ1-5	13	NA	NA
CASRLLPGPASTGELFF	TGTGCCAGCAGGCTCCTTCCGGGACCCGCTTCGACCGGGGAGCTGTTTTTT	TRBV12-3/TRBV12-4	TRBJ2-2	17	NA	NA
CASSSVLAGRNEQFF	TGTGCCAGCAGCTCCGTACTAGCGGGAAGGAATGAGCAGTTCTTC	TRBV7-3	TRBJ2-1	15	few	TRBD2
CASRTGEFHTEAFF	TGTGCCAGCCGGACAGGGGAATTCCACACTGAAGCTTTCTTT	TRBV21-1	TRBJ1-1	14	NA	NA
CASSATSPLHF	TGTGCCAGCAGTGCCACTTCACCCCTCCACTTT	TRBV6-1	TRBJ1-6	11	NA	NA
CASRPQGYGELFF	TGCGCCAGCAGACCCCAGGGGTACGGGGAGCTGTTTTTT	TRBV5-1	TRBJ2-2	13	many	NA
CASSLDGQGTEAFF	TGTGCCAGCAGCTTGGACGGACAGGGAACTGAAGCTTTCTTT	TRBV5-5	TRBJ1-1	14	few	TRBD1
CSARLPVAYEQYF	TGCAGTGCCCGGCTGCCGGTGGCCTACGAGCAGTACTTC	TRBV20-1	TRBJ2-7	13	few	NA
CASSQEGLAGEQYF	TGCGCCAGCAGCCAAGAGGGACTAGCTGGGGAGCAGTACTTC	TRBV4-1	TRBJ2-7	14	few	TRBD2
CAIGTQTGNNEQFF	TGTGCCATCGGAACCCAGACAGGAAACAATGAGCAGTTCTTC	TRBV10-3	TRBJ2-1	14	many	NA
CASSPYGGSGYTF	TGTGCCAGCAGTCCATACGGGGGTAGCGGCTACACCTTC	TRBV14	TRBJ1-2	13	many	NA
CASSPTLGGSINEQYF	TGTGCCAGCAGTCCCACCCTAGGGGGTAGTATCAACGAGCAGTACTTC	TRBV12-3/TRBV12-4	TRBJ2-7	16	few	NA
CSARNPTAVQYF	TGCAGTGCTAGAAATCCGACAGCGGTGCAGTACTTC	TRBV20-1	TRBJ2-7	12	many	NA
CASRPFWGGNTEAFF	TGTGCCAGCAGACCATTTTGGGGAGGGAACACTGAAGCTTTCTTT	TRBV7-8	TRBJ1-1	15	few	NA
CASSLGDSGRGGPDTGELFF	TGCGCCAGCAGCTTAGGCGATAGCGGGAGAGGCGGTCCAGACACCGGGGAGCTGTTTTTT	TRBV5-1	TRBJ2-2	20	few	TRBD2
CSARVGGSGAYEQYF	TGCAGTGCTAGAGTGGGCGGGAGCGGAGCCTACGAGCAGTACTTC	TRBV20-1	TRBJ2-7	15	many	TRBD2
CASSFNPKGFGNTIYF	TGTGCCAGCAGCTTTAACCCGAAAGGTTTTGGAAACACCATATATTTT	TRBV7-6	TRBJ1-3	16	NA	NA
CASSPQSPQFF	TGTGCCAGCAGCCCACAGTCACCCCAGTTCTTC	TRBV7-2	TRBJ2-1	11	few	NA
CSASRTAGLRKDEQYF	TGCAGTGCTAGCCGGACAGCGGGCCTAAGGAAGGACGAGCAGTACTTC	TRBV20-1	TRBJ2-7	16	NA	NA
CARRVDSYNEQFF	TGTGCCAGGCGGGTGGACTCCTACAATGAGCAGTTCTTC	TRBV2	TRBJ2-1	13	many	NA
CASSADRETQYF	TGTGCCAGCAGTGCCGACCGGGAGACCCAGTACTTC	TRBV7-9	TRBJ2-5	12	few	NA
CSASVGERLGEQYF	TGCAGTGCTAGTGTAGGGGAGAGGCTAGGGGAGCAGTACTTC	TRBV20-1	TRBJ2-7	14	NA	NA
CSLRMSTGIYEQYF	TGCAGCCTTAGGATGAGTACCGGGATCTACGAGCAGTACTTC	TRBV29-1	TRBJ2-7	14	NA	NA
CASSLVWMAGAQPYEQYF	TGTGCCAGCAGCTTAGTCTGGATGGCGGGAGCTCAACCCTACGAGCAGTACTTC	TRBV7-8	TRBJ2-7	18	many	TRBD2
CASSPTPRDGFMNTEAFF	TGCGCCAGCAGCCCCACGCCCCGGGACGGATTCATGAACACTGAAGCTTTCTTT	TRBV5-1	TRBJ1-1	18	NA	NA
CASSTRQGGAPLHF	TGTGCCAGCAGCACGAGACAGGGGGGAGCACCCCTCCACTTT	TRBV7-8	TRBJ1-6	14	NA	TRBD1
CASSPGGFYGYTF	TGTGCCAGCTCACCCGGGGGCTTCTATGGCTACACCTTC	TRBV18	TRBJ1-2	13	NA	NA
CASSLGHGGMEQFF	TGTGCCAGCAGCTTAGGTCACGGCGGCATGGAGCAGTTCTTC	TRBV7-6	TRBJ2-1	14	NA	NA
CATCGGGPNTGELFF	TGTGCCACTTGTGGTGGGGGCCCGAACACCGGGGAGCTGTTTTTT	TRBV24-1	TRBJ2-2	15	few	NA
CASSPPHVGEQSDTQYF	TGTGCCAGCAGCCCACCCCATGTGGGAGAGCAATCAGATACGCAGTATTTT	TRBV7-9	TRBJ2-3	17	NA	NA
CASSQRRGVHNEQFF	TGTGCCAGCAGCCAAAGGAGGGGGGTCCACAATGAGCAGTTCTTC	TRBV4-2	TRBJ2-1	15	few	NA
CASSWEGRTYEQYF	TGCGCCAGCAGCTGGGAGGGACGGACCTACGAGCAGTACTTC	TRBV5-1	TRBJ2-7	14	few	TRBD2
CASSPRGEYYGYTF	TGTGCCAGCAGTCCCCGGGGTGAATACTATGGCTACACCTTC	TRBV27	TRBJ1-2	14	few	NA
CRASSAGGEKLFF	TGCAGGGCTAGCTCTGCAGGGGGTGAAAAACTGTTTTTT	TRBV20-1	TRBJ1-4	13	few	TRBD1
CASLGTLSSYEQYF	TGTGCCAGCCTCGGGACGTTGAGCTCCTACGAGCAGTACTTC	TRBV21-1	TRBJ2-7	14	many	NA
CASSQGGNNNQPQHF	TGTGCCAGCAGTCAGGGAGGGAACAACAATCAGCCCCAGCATTTT	TRBV12-3/TRBV12-4	TRBJ1-5	15	many	NA
CASSFYRTSGDYNEQFF	TGCGCCAGCAGCTTTTACAGGACTAGCGGAGACTACAATGAGCAGTTCTTC	TRBV5-1	TRBJ2-1	17	many	TRBD2
CASSGTGLNTGELFF	TGTGCCAGCAGCGGGACGGGGTTGAACACCGGGGAGCTGTTTTTT	TRBV28	TRBJ2-2	15	NA	NA
CASSQDRNYGYTF	TGTGCCAGCAGCCAAGACAGGAACTATGGCTACACCTTC	TRBV4-2	TRBJ1-2	13	NA	NA
CASSYRGVSYNEQFF	TGTGCCAGCAGTTACAGGGGGGTCTCCTACAATGAGCAGTTCTTC	TRBV11-2	TRBJ2-1	15	few	TRBD1
CASSEAGLRGQYF	TGTGCCAGCAGTGAGGCGGGGCTACGAGGGCAGTACTTC	TRBV25-1	TRBJ2-7	13	few	NA
CASSYSWNIQYF	TGTGCCAGCAGTTACAGCTGGAACATTCAGTACTTC	TRBV6-6	TRBJ2-4	12	few	NA
CASRSFSGGGRYEQYF	TGTGCCAGCAGAAGTTTCTCGGGCGGGGGGCGGTACGAGCAGTACTTC	TRBV28	TRBJ2-7	16	many	TRBD2